Listed here are 11 T cell receptor beta chains from one sample, sequenced in a study of T cells after yellow fever vaccination (dated by TCRdb to between 2019 and 2020). The treatment or condition label for this specimen denotes: live attenuated yellow fever vaccine strain. The library relied on 5' RACE. The run used an Illumina NovaSeq 6000. TCRdb's own reprocessing of the public reads used fastp at Q25 and MiXCR and kept productive beta chains. One record per CDR3 amino acid sequence lists the most common genes and DNA. Recorded for this sample are more than 300,000 distinct CDR3 sequences; 9.5% to 12% of them occurred a single time. About 3% of the sample rests with the top ten. The sample was CD4+ T cells sorted from PBMCs, taken 45 days after the yellow fever booster vaccination. The receptors here all came from a man between 18 and 35 years old who received the YFV17D yellow fever vaccine.

This clonotype was seen a handful of times. The genes are TRBV7-2 and TRBJ1-1; D is ambiguous. This CDR3 comprises 14 residues. V lost 2 bases to trimming and J lost 8 bases, with 15 bases between them. Germline V CDR1 and CDR2: SGHTA, FQGNSA. CDR3 sequence reads: CASSLQATLGEAFF. The DNA for the CDR3 is TGTGCCAGCAGCTTACAGGCTACCCTTGGCGAAGCTTTCTTT.

The V call is TRBV20-1, the J call TRBJ1-2; D remains ambiguous. The CDR3 totals 14 residues. The V end was cut by 3 bases, the J end by 6 bases, with 17 bases between. Germline values: CDR1 DFQATT, CDR2 SNEGSKA (reference sequence). CDR3 sequence reads: CSASKGNEVDGYTF. The CDR3 nucleotides read TGCAGTGCTAGTAAAGGGAATGAAGTAGATGGCTACACCTTC.

J is TRBJ2-1 and V is TRBV7-3, with 12 bases fitting TRBD1. V lost 7 bases to trimming and J lost 7 bases; unmatched junction nucleotides: 14. Per germline, CDR1 SGHTA and CDR2 FQGTGA. This CDR3 contains 17 residues. In nucleotides, the CDR3 is TGTGCCAGCACGAAAAGGGGCGGGACAGGGGGCTGGAATGAGCAGTTCTTC. This gives the protein CASTKRGGTGGWNEQFF.

This clonotype occurred a few times. The chain recombines TRBV20-1 with TRBJ1-2, with D perhaps matching TRBD1 (5 bases). Germline values: CDR1 DFQATT, CDR2 SNEGSKA (reference sequence). The CDR3 length is 14 residues. V was pared by 3 bases and J by 7 bases, with 18 bases between. CDR3 region: CSASGDLPSRGYTF. CDR3 DNA: TGCAGTGCTAGCGGGGACTTACCTTCGCGTGGCTACACCTTC.

This clonotype was picked up a small number of times. V is TRBV4-3 and J is TRBJ2-3; D not certain. The CDR3 loop spans 15 amino acids. The germline V gene has CDR1 LGHNA and CDR2 YSLEER. V shed 2 bases and J shed 11 bases, with 20 bases lying between them. CDR3 sequence (DNA): TGCGCCAGCAGCCAATCCCCCGGCGTGGGCGACGTGCAGTATTTT. Translated, it gives CASSQSPGVGDVQYF.

The chain employs TRBV28 and TRBJ2-5; 10 positions match TRBD1. This CDR3 comprises 15 residues. CDR1 and CDR2 (germline): MDHEN, SYDVKM. After removal of 5 bases from V and 2 bases from J, the junction contained 5 bases not matched to a gene. The CDR3 region is CASSTAGQGQETQYF. The CDR3 DNA reads TGTGCCAGCAGTACCGCGGGACAGGGGCAAGAGACCCAGTACTTC.

This chain's CDR3 is CASSQGAGPSNQPQHF. CDR3 bases: TGTGCCAGCAGCCAAGGAGCGGGCCCTAGCAATCAGCCCCAGCATTTT. The V gene is TRBV4-2, the J gene TRBJ1-5; no clear D. The CDR3 consists of 16 residues. The germline V gene encodes CDR1 LGHNA and CDR2 YNFKEQ. V lost 1 base and J lost 0, with 10 bases in between.

This clonotype has only a few counts. V usage is TRBV7-8 and J usage is TRBJ2-5; D not certain. V was shortened by 1 base and J by 7 bases, with 7 bases between the two germline ends. The CDR3 contains 12 residues. Germline loops: CDR1 SGHVS, CDR2 FQNEAQ. This chain's CDR3 is CASSLDLGTQYF. CDR3 sequence (DNA): TGTGCCAGCAGCTTAGATTTGGGGACCCAGTACTTC.

The J gene is TRBJ2-7, the V gene TRBV5-1; D is unresolved. This CDR3 spans 15 amino acids. The V end lost 1 base, the J end lost 0 bases, and 11 bases lay between the germline ends. Germline V gives CDR1 SGHRS, CDR2 YFSETQ. The CDR3 region has the DNA TGCGCCAGCAGCTTGTTTCCGACGAGCTCCTACGAGCAGTACTTC. Its protein is CASSLFPTSSYEQYF.

This clonotype was detected only a few times. The chain uses TRBV30 and TRBJ2-5; the match to TRBD2 covers 11 bases. The germline V gene encodes CDR1 GTSNPN and CDR2 SVGIG (reference sequence). The V and J ends lost 4 bases and 5 bases, in that order; junction bases with no gene match: 6. The CDR3 totals 14 residues. The CDR3 bases are TGTGCCTGGACCCTAGCGGGGGGCCGTGAGACCCAGTACTTC. The encoded protein is CAWTLAGGRETQYF.

This clonotype came up a few times. The chain combines TRBV5-6 with TRBJ2-7; 7 bases fit TRBD2. From germline, CDR1 is SGHDT and CDR2 YYEEEE. V was clipped by 0 bases and J by 4 bases; unmatched bases: 7. The CDR3 extends over 15 amino acids. In DNA form, the CDR3 reads TGTGCCAGCAGCTTGGCCGGTTCAGCGGGGTACGAGCAGTACGTC. Translating gives CASSLAGSAGYEQYV.